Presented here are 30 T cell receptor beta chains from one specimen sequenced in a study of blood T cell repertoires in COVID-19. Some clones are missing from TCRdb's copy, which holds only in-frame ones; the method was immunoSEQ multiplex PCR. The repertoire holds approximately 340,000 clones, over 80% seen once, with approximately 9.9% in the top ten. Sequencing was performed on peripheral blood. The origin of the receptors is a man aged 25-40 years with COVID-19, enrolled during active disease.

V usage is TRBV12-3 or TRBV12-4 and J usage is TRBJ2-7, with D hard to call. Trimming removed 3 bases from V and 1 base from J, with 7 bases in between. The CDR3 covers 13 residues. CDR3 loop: CASSFGQSYEQYF. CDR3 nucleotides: TGTGCCAGCAGTTTTGGGCAGTCCTACGAGCAGTACTTC.

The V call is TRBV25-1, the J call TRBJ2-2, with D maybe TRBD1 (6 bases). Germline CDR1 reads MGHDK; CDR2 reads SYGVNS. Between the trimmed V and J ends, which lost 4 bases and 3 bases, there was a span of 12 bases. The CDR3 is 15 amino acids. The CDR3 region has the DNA TGTGCCAGCAGTGTGGATCCAGGGGACACCGGGGAGCTGTTTTTT. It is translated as CASSVDPGDTGELFF. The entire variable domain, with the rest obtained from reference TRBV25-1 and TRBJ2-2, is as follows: EADIYQTPRYLVIGTGKKITLECSQTMGHDKMYWYQQDPGMELHLIHYSYGVNSTEKGDLSSESTVSRIRTEHFPLTLESARPSHTSQYLCASSVDPGDTGELFFGEGSRLTVL.

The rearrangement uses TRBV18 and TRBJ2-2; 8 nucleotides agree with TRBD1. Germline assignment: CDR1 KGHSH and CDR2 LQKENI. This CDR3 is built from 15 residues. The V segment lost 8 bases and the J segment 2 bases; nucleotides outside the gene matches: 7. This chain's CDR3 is CASREGQGNTGELFF. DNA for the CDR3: TGTGCCAGCCGCGAAGGACAGGGTAACACCGGGGAGCTGTTTTTT.

The CDR3 region has the DNA TGTGCCAGCAGTAGGGACAGTAATTCACCCCTCCACTTT. Encoded protein: CASSRDSNSPLHF. The chain carries TRBV12-3 or TRBV12-4 and TRBJ1-6, with TRBD1 identical over 7 bases. This CDR3 is built from 13 residues. The V segment lost 5 bases and the J segment 6 bases; nucleotides outside the gene matches: 1.

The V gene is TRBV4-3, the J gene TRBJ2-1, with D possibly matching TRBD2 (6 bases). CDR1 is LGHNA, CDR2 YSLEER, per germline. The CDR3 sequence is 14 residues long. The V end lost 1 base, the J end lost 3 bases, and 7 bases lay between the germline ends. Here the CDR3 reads CASSQGEVYNEQFF. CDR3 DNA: TGCGCCAGCAGCCAAGGGGAGGTCTACAATGAGCAGTTCTTC.

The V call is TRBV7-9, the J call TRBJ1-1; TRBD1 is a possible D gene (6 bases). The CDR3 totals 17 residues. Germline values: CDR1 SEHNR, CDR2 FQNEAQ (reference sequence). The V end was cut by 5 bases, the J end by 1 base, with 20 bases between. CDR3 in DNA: TGTGCCAGCAGCCTTGACAGGTTCACTACTACGAACACTGAAGCTTTCTTT. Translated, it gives CASSLDRFTTTNTEAFF.

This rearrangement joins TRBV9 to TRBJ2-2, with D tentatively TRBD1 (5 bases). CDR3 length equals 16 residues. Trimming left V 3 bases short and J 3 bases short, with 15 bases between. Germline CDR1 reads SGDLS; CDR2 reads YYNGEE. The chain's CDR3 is CASSESRGSYTGELFF. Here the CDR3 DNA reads TGTGCCAGCAGCGAAAGTAGGGGTTCTTACACCGGGGAGCTGTTTTTT.

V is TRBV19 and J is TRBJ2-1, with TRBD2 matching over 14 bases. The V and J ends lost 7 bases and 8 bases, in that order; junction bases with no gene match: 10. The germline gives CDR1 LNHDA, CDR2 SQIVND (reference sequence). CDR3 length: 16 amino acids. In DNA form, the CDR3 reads TGTGCCAGTACCGGGGGACTAGCGGGGGACCCACATGAGCAGTTCTTC. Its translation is CASTGGLAGDPHEQFF.

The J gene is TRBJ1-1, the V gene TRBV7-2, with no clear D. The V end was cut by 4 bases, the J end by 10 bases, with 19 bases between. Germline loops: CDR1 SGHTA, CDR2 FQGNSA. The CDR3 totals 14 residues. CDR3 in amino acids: CASSWNVFEPRAFF. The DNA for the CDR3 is TGTGCCAGCAGCTGGAATGTGTTCGAACCTAGAGCTTTCTTT.

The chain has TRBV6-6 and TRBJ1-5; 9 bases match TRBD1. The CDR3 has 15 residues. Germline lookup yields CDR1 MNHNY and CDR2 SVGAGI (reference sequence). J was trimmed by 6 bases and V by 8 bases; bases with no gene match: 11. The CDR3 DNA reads TGTGCCAGCGAACAGGGGGCTGTTCGAGGTCAGCCCCAGCATTTT. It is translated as CASEQGAVRGQPQHF.

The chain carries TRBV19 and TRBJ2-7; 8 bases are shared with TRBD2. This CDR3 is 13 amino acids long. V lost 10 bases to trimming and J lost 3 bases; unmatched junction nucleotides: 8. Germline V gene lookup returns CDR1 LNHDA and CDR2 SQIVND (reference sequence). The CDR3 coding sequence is TGTGCCACATCACCTAGCGGGCACTACGAGCAGTACTTC. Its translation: CATSPSGHYEQYF. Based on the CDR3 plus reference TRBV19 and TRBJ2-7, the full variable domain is DGGITQSPKYLFRKEGQNVTLSCEQNLNHDAMYWYRQDPGQGLRLIYYSQIVNDFQKGDIAEGYSVSREKKESFPLTVTSAQKNPTAFYLCATSPSGHYEQYFGPGTRLTVT.

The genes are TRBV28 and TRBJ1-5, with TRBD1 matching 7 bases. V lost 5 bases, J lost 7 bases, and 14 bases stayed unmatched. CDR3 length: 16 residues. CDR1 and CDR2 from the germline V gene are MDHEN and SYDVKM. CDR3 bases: TGTGCCAGCAGTATGTTCCCAAGACAGGGCAGACAGCCCCAGCATTTT. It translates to CASSMFPRQGRQPQHF.

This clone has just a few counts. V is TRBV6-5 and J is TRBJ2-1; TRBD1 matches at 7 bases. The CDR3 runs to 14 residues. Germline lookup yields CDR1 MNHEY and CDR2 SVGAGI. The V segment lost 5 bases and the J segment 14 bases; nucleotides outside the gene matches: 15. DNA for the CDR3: TGTGCCAGCAGTAGGAGTCGACAGGGTCTGCGTGAGTTCTTC. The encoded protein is CASSRSRQGLREFF.

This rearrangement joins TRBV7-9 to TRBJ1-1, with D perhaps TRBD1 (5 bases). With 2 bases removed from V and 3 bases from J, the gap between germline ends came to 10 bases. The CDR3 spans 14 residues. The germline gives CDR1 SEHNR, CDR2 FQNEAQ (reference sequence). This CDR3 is CASSLQGGDTEAFF. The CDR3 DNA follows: TGTGCCAGCAGCTTACAGGGAGGGGACACTGAAGCTTTCTTT.

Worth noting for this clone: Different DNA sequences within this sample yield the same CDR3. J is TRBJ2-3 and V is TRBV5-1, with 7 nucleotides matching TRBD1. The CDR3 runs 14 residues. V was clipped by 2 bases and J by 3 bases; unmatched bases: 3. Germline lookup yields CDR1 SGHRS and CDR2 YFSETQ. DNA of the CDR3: TGCGCCAGCAGCTTACAGGGGAATACAGATACGCAGTATTTT. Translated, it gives CASSLQGNTDTQYF.

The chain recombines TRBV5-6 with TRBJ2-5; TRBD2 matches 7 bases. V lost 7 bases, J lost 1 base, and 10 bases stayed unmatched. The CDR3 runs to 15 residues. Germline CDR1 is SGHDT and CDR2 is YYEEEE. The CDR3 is CASLRRGSSQETQYF. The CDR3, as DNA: TGTGCCAGCCTTCGGCGGGGGAGTTCCCAAGAGACCCAGTACTTC.

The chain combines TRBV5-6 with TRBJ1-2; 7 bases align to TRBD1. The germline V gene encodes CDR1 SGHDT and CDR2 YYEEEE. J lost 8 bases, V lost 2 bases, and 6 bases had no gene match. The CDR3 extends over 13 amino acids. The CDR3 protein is CASSLGGSRGYTF. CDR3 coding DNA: TGTGCCAGCAGCTTAGGGGGCAGTAGGGGCTACACCTTC.

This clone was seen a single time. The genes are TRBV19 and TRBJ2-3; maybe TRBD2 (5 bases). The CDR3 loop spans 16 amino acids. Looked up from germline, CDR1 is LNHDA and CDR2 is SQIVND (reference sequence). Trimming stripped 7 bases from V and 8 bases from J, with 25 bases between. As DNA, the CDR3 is TGTGCCAGTACGGGGTCTCAATCGGGGTTTCGGGTTACGCAGTATTTT. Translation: CASTGSQSGFRVTQYF.

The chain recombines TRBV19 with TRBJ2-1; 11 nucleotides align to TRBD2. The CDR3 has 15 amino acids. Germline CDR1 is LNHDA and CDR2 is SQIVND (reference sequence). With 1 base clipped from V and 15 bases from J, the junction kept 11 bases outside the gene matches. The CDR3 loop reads CASSIGLAGPSWGFF. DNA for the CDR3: TGTGCCAGTAGTATAGGACTAGCGGGACCATCTTGGGGGTTCTTC.

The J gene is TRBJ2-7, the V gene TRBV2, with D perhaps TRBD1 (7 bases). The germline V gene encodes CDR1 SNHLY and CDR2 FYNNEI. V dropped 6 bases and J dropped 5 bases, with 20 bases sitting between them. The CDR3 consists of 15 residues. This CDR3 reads CASRTAGQLIHEQYF. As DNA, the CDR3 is TGTGCCAGCAGGACTGCGGGACAGTTAATCCACGAGCAGTACTTC.

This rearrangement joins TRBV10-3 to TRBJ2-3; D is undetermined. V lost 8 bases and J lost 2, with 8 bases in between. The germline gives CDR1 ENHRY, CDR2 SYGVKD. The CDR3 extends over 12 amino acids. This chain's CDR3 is CAIGIHTDTQYF. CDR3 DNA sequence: TGTGCCATCGGTATACACACAGATACGCAGTATTTT.

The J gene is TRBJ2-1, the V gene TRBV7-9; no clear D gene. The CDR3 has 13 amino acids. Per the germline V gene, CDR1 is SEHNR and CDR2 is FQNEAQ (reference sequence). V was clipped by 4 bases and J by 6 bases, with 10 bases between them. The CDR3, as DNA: TGTGCCAGCAGCTCCCCTCTGAGCAATGAGCAGTTCTTC. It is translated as CASSSPLSNEQFF.

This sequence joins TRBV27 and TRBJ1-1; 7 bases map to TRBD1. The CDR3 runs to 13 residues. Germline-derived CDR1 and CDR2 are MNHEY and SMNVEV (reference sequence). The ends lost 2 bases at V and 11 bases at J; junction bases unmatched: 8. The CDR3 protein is CASSLVPTGVAFF. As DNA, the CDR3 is TGTGCCAGCAGTTTAGTCCCAACAGGGGTGGCTTTCTTT.

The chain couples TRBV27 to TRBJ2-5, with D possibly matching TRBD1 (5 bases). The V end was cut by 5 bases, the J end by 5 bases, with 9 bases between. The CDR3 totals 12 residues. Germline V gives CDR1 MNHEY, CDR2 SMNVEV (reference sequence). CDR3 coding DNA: TGTGCCAGCAGTCCAGGGTTGGAGACCCAGTACTTC. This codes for CASSPGLETQYF.

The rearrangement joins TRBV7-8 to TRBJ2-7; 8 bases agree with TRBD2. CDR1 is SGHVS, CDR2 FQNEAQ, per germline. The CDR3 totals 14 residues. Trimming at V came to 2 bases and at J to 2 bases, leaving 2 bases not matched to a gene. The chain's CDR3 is CASSLRGGAYEQYF. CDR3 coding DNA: TGTGCCAGCAGCTTACGGGGGGGGGCCTACGAGCAGTACTTC.

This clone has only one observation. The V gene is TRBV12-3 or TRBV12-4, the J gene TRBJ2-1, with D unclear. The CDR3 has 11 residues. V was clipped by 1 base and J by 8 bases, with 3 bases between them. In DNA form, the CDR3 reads TGTGCCAGCAGTTTAGGAGATGAGCAGTTCTTC. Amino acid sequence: CASSLGDEQFF.

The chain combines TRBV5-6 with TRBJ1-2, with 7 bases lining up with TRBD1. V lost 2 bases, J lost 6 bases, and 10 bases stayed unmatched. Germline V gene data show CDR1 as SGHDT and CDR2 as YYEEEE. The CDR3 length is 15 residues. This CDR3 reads CASSFWDRGGHGYTF. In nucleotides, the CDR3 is TGTGCCAGCAGCTTTTGGGACCGAGGGGGCCATGGCTACACCTTC.

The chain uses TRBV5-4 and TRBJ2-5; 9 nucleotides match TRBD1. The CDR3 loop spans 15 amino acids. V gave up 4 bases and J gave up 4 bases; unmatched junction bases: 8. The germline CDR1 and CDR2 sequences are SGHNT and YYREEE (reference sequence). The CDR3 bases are TGTGCCAGCAGCGTCTTACAGGGGGCTTTAGAGACCCAGTACTTC. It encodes CASSVLQGALETQYF.

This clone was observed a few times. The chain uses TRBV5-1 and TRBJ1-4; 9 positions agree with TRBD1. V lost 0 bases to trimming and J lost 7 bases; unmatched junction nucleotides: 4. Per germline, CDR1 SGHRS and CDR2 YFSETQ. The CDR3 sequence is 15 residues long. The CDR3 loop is CASSLGTGAGEKLFF. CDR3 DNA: TGCGCCAGCAGCTTGGGGACAGGGGCAGGTGAAAAACTGTTTTTT.

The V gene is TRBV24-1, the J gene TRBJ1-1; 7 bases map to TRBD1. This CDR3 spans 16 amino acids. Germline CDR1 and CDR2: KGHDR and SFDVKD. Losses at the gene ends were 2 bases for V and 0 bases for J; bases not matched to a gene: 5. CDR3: CATSDWGQTMNTEAFF. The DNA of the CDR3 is TGTGCCACCAGTGATTGGGGACAGACCATGAACACTGAAGCTTTCTTT.